This TCR beta chain derives from a study of CD8+ T cells in alopecia areata. The germline V gene encodes CDR1 SGHDT and CDR2 YYEEEE. The CDR3 has 14 residues. The V gene end was trimmed by 5 bases and the J gene end by 5 bases; junction bases not matched to a gene: 7. In each case, RNA was isolated and then reverse transcribed into cDNA as the sequencing template. Sequencing was performed with immunoSEQ multiplex PCR; in TCRdb, only in-frame clones are kept and a portion is missing. The table lists some 150,000 clones, more than 45% of them singletons. The chain links TRBV5-6 to TRBJ2-7; TRBD1 matches at 10 bases. This TCR derives from a human donor with alopecia areata. Material: CD8+ T cells sorted from blood, obtained at week 0. Here the CDR3 reads CASSPGQGWDEQYF. CDR3 coding DNA: TGTGCCAGCAGTCCGGGACAGGGGTGGGACGAGCAGTACTTC.